This TCR beta chain was identified during a study of shared clonotypes between healthy human individuals. In germline, CDR1 is SGHNT, CDR2 YYREEE (reference sequence). The CDR3 spans 18 residues. V shed 4 bases and J shed 0 bases, with 22 bases lying between them. For each subset, genomic DNA was distributed in equal portions over several immunoSEQ plates. It was about 210 ng DNA, tens of thousands of T cell genomes, that sorted-subset replicate PCRs used. The protocol was immunoSEQ multiplex PCR, while the TCRdb copy is restricted to in-frame clones and leaves out a portion. Of fewer than 3 million clones in the sample, around 92% were seen once.

Sequencing used naive CD4+ T cells from PBMCs. The subset here: CD45RA+ positively selected. The receptor's source is a man aged 18 to 29 in good health. Some clones in this sample may be carry-over from other donors' samples. The J gene is TRBJ2-5, the V gene TRBV5-4; unclear D gene. The CDR3 sequence: CASSALPGAERYQETQYF. The DNA for the CDR3 is TGTGCCAGCAGCGCTCTCCCAGGTGCCGAACGGTACCAAGAGACCCAGTACTTC.